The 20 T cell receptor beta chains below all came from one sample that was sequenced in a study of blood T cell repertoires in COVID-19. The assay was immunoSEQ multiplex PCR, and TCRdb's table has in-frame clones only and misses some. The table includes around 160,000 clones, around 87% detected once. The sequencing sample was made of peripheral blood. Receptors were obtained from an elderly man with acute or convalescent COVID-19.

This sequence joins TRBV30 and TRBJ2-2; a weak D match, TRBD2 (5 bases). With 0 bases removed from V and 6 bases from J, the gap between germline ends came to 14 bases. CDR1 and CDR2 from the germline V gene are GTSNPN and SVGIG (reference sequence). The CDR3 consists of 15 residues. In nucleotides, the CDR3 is TGTGCCTGGAGTGTACGAGGGAATCGGGCCGGGGAGCTGTTTTTT. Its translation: CAWSVRGNRAGELFF.

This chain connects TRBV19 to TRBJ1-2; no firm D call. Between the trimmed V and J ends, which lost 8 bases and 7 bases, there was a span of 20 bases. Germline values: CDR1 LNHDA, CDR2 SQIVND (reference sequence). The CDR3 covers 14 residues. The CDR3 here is CASLISPGLSGYTF. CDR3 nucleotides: TGTGCCAGTTTAATCTCTCCGGGGTTATCTGGCTACACCTTC.

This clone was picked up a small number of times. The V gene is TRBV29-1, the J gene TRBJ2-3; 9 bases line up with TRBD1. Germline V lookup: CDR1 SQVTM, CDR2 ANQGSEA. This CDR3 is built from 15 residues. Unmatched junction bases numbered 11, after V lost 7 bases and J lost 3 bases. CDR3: CSASRDRVGTDTQYF. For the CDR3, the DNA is TGCAGCGCCTCCAGGGACAGGGTGGGGACAGATACGCAGTATTTT.

CDR3 sequence: CAWGNWGGSPLHF. Written as DNA, the CDR3 is TGTGCCTGGGGAAACTGGGGGGGTTCACCCCTCCACTTT. The gene calls are TRBV30 and TRBJ1-6, with D possibly being TRBD1 (5 bases). The CDR3 runs to 13 residues. Germline CDR1 and CDR2: GTSNPN and SVGIG (reference sequence). With 5 bases removed from V and 9 bases from J, the gap between germline ends came to 14 bases.

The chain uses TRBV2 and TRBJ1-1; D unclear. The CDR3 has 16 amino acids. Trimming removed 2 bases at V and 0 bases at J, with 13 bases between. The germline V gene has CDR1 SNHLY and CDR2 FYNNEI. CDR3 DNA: TGTGCCAGCAGTGAAATGCTGCTGAGCATGAACACTGAAGCTTTCTTT. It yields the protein CASSEMLLSMNTEAFF. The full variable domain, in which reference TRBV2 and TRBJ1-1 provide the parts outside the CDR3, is EPEVTQTPSHQVTQMGQEVILRCVPISNHLYFYWYRQILGQKVEFLVSFYNNEISEKSEIFDDQFSVERPDGSNFTLKIRSTKLEDSAMYFCASSEMLLSMNTEAFFGQGTRLTVV.

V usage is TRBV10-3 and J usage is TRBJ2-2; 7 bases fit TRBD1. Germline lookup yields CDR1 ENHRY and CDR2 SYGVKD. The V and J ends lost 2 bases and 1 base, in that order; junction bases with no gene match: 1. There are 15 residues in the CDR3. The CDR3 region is CAISERTGNTGELFF. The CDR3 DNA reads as TGTGCCATCAGTGAGAGGACAGGGAACACCGGGGAGCTGTTTTTT.

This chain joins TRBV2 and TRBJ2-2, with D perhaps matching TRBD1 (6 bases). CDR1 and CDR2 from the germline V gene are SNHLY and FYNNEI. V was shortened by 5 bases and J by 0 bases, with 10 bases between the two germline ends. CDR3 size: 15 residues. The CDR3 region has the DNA TGTGCCAGCAGTTGGGACAAGGCGAACACCGGGGAGCTGTTTTTT. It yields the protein CASSWDKANTGELFF.

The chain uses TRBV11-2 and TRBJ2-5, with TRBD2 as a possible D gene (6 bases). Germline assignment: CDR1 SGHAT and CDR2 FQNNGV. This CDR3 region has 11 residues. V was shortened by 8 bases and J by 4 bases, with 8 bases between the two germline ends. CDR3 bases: TGTGCCAGCCGGAGGGGAGAGACCCAGTACTTC. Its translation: CASRRGETQYF. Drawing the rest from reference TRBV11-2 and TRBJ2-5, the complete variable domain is EAGVAQSPRYKIIEKRQSVAFWCNPISGHATLYWYQQILGQGPKLLIQFQNNGVVDDSQLPKDRFSAERLKGVDSTLKIQPAKLEDSAVYLCASRRGETQYFGPGTRLLVL.

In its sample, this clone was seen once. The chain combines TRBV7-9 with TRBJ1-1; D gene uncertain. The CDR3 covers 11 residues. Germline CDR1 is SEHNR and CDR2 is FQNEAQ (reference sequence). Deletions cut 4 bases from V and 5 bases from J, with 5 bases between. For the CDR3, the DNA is TGTGCCAGCAGCTGGGAGACTGAAGCTTTCTTT. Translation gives CASSWETEAFF. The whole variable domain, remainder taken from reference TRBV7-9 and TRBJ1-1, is DTGVSQNPRHKITKRGQNVTFRCDPISEHNRLYWYRQTLGQGPEFLTYFQNEAQLEKSRLLSDRFSAERPKGSFSTLEIQRTEQGDSAMYLCASSWETEAFFGQGTRLTVV.

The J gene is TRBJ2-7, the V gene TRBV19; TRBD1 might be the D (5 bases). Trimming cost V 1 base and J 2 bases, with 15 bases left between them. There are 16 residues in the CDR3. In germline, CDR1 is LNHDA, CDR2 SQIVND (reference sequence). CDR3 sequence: CASSIGSTGETYEQYF. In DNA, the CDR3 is TGTGCCAGTAGTATAGGGTCCACAGGCGAGACCTACGAGCAGTACTTC. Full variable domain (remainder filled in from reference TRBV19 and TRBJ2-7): DGGITQSPKYLFRKEGQNVTLSCEQNLNHDAMYWYRQDPGQGLRLIYYSQIVNDFQKGDIAEGYSVSREKKESFPLTVTSAQKNPTAFYLCASSIGSTGETYEQYFGPGTRLTVT.

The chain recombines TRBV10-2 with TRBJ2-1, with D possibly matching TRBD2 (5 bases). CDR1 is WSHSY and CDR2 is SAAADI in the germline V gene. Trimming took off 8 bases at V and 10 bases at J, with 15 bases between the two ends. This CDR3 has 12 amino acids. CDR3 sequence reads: CASASGGYEQFF. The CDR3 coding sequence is TGCGCCAGCGCCAGCGGAGGATACGAGCAGTTCTTC.

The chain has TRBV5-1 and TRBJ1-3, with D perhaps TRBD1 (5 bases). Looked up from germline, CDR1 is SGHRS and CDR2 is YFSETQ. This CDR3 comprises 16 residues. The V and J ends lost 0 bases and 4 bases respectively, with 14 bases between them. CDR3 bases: TGCGCCAGCAGCTTGGCGGGTCAGGGAAGAGGAAACACCATATATTTT. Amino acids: CASSLAGQGRGNTIYF.

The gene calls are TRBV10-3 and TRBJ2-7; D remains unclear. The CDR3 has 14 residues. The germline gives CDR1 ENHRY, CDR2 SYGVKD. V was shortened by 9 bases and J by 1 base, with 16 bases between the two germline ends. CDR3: CAIAAGRQSYEQYF. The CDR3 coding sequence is TGTGCCATAGCCGCTGGGCGCCAATCCTACGAGCAGTACTTC.

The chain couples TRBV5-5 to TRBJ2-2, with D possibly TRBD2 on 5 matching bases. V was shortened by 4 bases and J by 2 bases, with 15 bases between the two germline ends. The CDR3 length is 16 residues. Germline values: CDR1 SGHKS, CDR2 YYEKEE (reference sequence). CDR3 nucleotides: TGTGCCAGCAGCGTAGGCCTAGCTACTAACACCGGGGAGCTGTTTTTT. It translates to CASSVGLATNTGELFF.

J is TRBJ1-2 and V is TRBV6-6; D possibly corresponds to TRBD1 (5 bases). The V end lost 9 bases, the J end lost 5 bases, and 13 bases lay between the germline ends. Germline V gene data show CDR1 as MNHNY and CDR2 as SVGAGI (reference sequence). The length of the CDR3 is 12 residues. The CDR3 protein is CASNSGFYGYTF. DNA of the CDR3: TGTGCCAGTAATTCAGGGTTTTATGGCTACACCTTC.

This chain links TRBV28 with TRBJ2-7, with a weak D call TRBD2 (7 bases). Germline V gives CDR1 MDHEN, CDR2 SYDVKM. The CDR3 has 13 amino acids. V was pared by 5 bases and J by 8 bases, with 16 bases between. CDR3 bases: TGTGCCAGCAGTAGTGGGGGGGCTACGAAGCAGTACTTC. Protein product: CASSSGGATKQYF.

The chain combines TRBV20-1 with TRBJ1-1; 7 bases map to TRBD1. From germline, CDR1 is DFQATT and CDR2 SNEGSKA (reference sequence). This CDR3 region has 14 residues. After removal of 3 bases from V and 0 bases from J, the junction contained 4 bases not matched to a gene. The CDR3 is CSASLQGLNTEAFF. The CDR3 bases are TGCAGTGCTAGTCTACAGGGGTTGAACACTGAAGCTTTCTTT.

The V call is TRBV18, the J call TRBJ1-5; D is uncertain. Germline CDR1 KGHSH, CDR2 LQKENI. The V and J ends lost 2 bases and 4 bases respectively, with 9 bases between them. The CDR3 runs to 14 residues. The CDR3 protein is CASSPGQANQPQHF. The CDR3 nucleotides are TGTGCCAGCTCACCAGGGCAGGCTAATCAGCCCCAGCATTTT.

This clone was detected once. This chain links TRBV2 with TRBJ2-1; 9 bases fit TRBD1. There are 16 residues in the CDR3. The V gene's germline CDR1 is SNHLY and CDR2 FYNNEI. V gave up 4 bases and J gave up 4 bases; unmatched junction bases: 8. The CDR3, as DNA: TGTGCCAGCAGTGGATCCGGGGGACAGGGATACAATGAGCAGTTCTTC. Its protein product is CASSGSGGQGYNEQFF.

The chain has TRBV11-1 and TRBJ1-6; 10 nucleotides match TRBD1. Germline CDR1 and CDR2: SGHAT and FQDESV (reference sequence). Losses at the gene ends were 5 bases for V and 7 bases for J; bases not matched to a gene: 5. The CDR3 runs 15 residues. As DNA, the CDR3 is TGTGCCAGCAGCCCCCTGGACAGGGGGAATTCACCCCTCCACTTT. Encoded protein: CASSPLDRGNSPLHF.